This TCR beta chain stems from a study of blood T cell repertoires in COVID-19 (dated by TCRdb to about 2020). Turning to the overall study: The collaborator samples originated in the United States, Italy and Spain and spanned the acute and convalescent phases of COVID-19. The material from the prospective study consisted of cDNA or gDNA derived from T cells, B-cell-depleted T cells, or PBMCs. Subjects who had been exposed to COVID-19, were actively infected with it, or had recovered from it provided the deeply sampled blood TCRbeta repertoires that made up the dataset. The repertoires were released in a freely available public database intended as a resource for research on the immune response to SARS-CoV-2. Samples were obtained from the ongoing ImmuneRACE study (first 160 participants) and from approximately 1,200 subjects provided by 6 global collaborators. Nearly every sample came with metadata listing a de-identified subject ID, COVID-19 status, age in years and sex. Where available, HLA class I and class II types were obtained from metadata supplied by the sample provider rather than from assay-based typing. What the work shows at the level of the full study, not this receptor alone: How much clinical and demographic metadata was included differed by source and by participant, and the metadata was provided uncurated.

On this clone itself: The target of this receptor is not known. One base away there is no much larger clone; base qualities are not given.

TCRbeta CDR3 regions were amplified from genomic DNA by means of the immunoSEQ Assay, a bias-controlled multiplex PCR. The authors' analysis ran thus. The number of nucleated cells in each sample was estimated from the amplification of reference gene primers within the assay. Sequence reads were collapsed and filtered to measure the absolute abundance of every unique TCRbeta CDR3 rearrangement. For each sample, productive Simpson clonality was calculated as the square root of Simpson's diversity index across productive rearrangements. The table was pulled from immuneACCESS by TCRdb, which kept in-frame rearrangements only. Such tables lose some clones; where checked, under half of the loss comes from unresolved V genes, and the rest has no known cause. V and J calls and clone size come straight from that table; D and trimming were deduced from the DNA. A total of about 310,000 clones appear in this sample, about nine tenths of them only once. The ten largest clones add up to 1% of the sample.

Collaborating institutions collected whole blood in K2EDTA tubes following their own protocols. For TCRbeta analysis, collaborator samples were shipped as frozen whole blood, as isolated PBMCs, or as DNA extracted from either sample type. Looking up the germline V gene yields CDR1 MDHEN and CDR2 SYDVKM. V loses 4 bases of germline sequence and J loses 1 base, and the interval between the two ends is 13 bases. Taken from cysteine to phenylalanine, the CDR3 has 15 residues. Only the CDR3 portion is preserved as DNA: 45 bases, with reading frame beginning at the first base. Recombination joined TRBV28 with TRBJ1-1; tentative D gene TRBD1, with 6 bases matching. The receptor's source is a man aged 45-65 years with active or convalescent COVID-19. The sample consisted of peripheral blood. Here is the DNA: TGTGCCAGCAGTTCTCCACAGGGCTCGAACACTGAAGCTTTCTTT. Its coded protein is CASSSPQGSNTEAFF.